The TCR beta chain described here comes from a study of PD-1 blockade in mismatch repair-deficient tumors. Study-wide context: Patients had about eleven mismatch repair-deficient cancer types and were previously treated and progressing.

This clone was found a few times. Antigen specificity is unknown. In germline, CDR1 is SEHNR, CDR2 FQNEAQ (reference sequence). The V and J ends lost 1 base and 6 bases respectively, with 9 bases between them. The CDR3 has 14 residues. All patients were mismatch repair deficient, assessed by either PCR or immunohistochemistry. TCRs were sequenced from a few patients responding to pembrolizumab. Study outcomes and limitations: Rapid post-treatment expansion, then contraction, generally preceding radiologic response, marked tumor-resident clones.

The assay was immunoSEQ multiplex PCR, and TCRdb's table has in-frame clones only and misses some. The sample holds 70,000 to 95,000 clones, roughly 80% seen once. Material: peripheral blood, obtained 44 weeks after starting pembrolizumab. This receptor was identified in an adult with mismatch repair-deficient cancer. The chain employs TRBV7-9 and TRBJ2-2, with D unresolved. CDR3 in DNA: TGTGCCAGCAGCTTAGGCGGTATTGCCGGGGAGCTGTTTTTT. Protein product: CASSLGGIAGELFF.